This is a list of T cell receptor beta chains from one sample in a study of neoadjuvant anti-PD-1 for oral cavity cancer. Sequenced by immunoSEQ multiplex PCR; TCRdb stores in-frame clones only, minus some. The sample carries 84,000 or so clones, approximately 80% recorded once. Here the sequenced sample was PBMCs, taken before nivolumab (anti-PD-1) treatment. The receptors come from a person between 40 and 85 years old with oral cavity squamous cell carcinoma. CDR3s include the opening cysteine and the closing phenylalanine or tryptophan. Each record gives: D gene, J gene, clone size, V gene, CDR3 protein, CDR3 DNA. The D gene is left open where the match is weak. Clone size is stated in some rows and not others, as once, few, many or a class when expanded.

NA,TRBJ2-7,NA,TRBV11-2,CASSLADEQYF,TGTGCCAGCAGCTTAGCGGACGAGCAGTACTTC
TRBD1,TRBJ1-5,medium-sized,TRBV5-1,CASSPGTGDSNQPQHF,TGCGCCAGCAGCCCCGGGACAGGGGATAGCAATCAGCCCCAGCATTTT
NA,TRBJ1-3,NA,TRBV2,CASSAQGGRNTIYF,TGTGCCAGCAGTGCACAGGGCGGAAGAAACACCATATATTTT
NA,TRBJ2-3,NA,TRBV5-1,CASSLDSTDTQYF,TGCGCCAGCAGCTTGGACTCCACAGATACGCAGTATTTT
TRBD2,TRBJ2-1,few,TRBV7-6,CASSGGWSSGSSYNEQFF,TGTGCCAGCAGCGGCGGGTGGAGCAGCGGGAGCTCCTACAATGAGCAGTTCTTC
TRBD1,TRBJ1-2,NA,TRBV6-6,CASSSRTGNTNYGYTF,TGTGCCAGCAGTTCAAGGACAGGCAATACTAACTATGGCTACACCTTC
TRBD1,TRBJ1-1,NA,TRBV5-1,CASSLGTGVTEAFF,TGCGCCAGCAGCCTCGGGACAGGGGTAACTGAAGCTTTCTTT
TRBD1,TRBJ2-1,NA,TRBV5-6,CASRFGTGEYNEQFF,TGTGCCAGCAGATTCGGGACAGGAGAATACAATGAGCAGTTCTTC
TRBD2,TRBJ2-1,NA,TRBV5-1,CASSLSGGVNEQFF,TGCGCCAGCAGCCTCAGCGGGGGGGTCAATGAGCAGTTCTTC
NA,TRBJ2-2,NA,TRBV10-3,CAISESGTGELFF,TGTGCCATCAGTGAGTCCGGGACCGGGGAGCTGTTTTTT
TRBD1,TRBJ1-1,NA,TRBV2,CASTVGKTRDSLNTEAFF,TGTGCCAGCACCGTAGGGAAGACCAGGGACAGTTTGAACACTGAAGCTTTCTTT
NA,TRBJ2-7,NA,TRBV29-1,CSVDRQAGGEQYF,TGCAGCGTTGATCGTCAGGCCGGGGGCGAGCAGTACTTC
NA,TRBJ1-2,NA,TRBV28,CASGLIGPPNYGYTF,TGTGCCAGCGGACTGATAGGGCCTCCTAACTATGGCTACACCTTC
NA,TRBJ2-1,NA,TRBV19,CASSEQGGNEQFF,TGTGCCAGTAGTGAACAGGGGGGGAATGAGCAGTTCTTC
TRBD1,TRBJ1-2,NA,TRBV5-1,CASSGDSYGYTF,TGCGCCAGCAGCGGGGACAGCTATGGCTACACCTTC
NA,TRBJ2-1,few,TRBV11-2,CASSLAYLGSGNNEQFF,TGTGCCAGCAGCTTAGCGTATTTGGGTAGCGGAAACAATGAGCAGTTCTTC
TRBD2,TRBJ2-7,once,TRBV6-1,CASSENRGGRNEQYF,TGTGCCAGCAGTGAAAATCGAGGCGGGAGGAACGAGCAGTACTTC
TRBD2,TRBJ2-3,NA,TRBV13,CASSAGGQFSFTDTQYF,TGTGCCAGCAGCGCGGGAGGACAGTTTTCATTCACAGATACGCAGTATTTT
NA,TRBJ2-5,NA,TRBV6-1,CASSQSVGQETQYF,TGTGCCAGCAGCCAATCCGTGGGTCAAGAGACCCAGTACTTC
NA,TRBJ1-2,NA,TRBV6-5,CASSYGWGGYTF,TGTGCCAGCAGTTACGGTTGGGGTGGCTACACCTTC
NA,TRBJ2-5,NA,TRBV9,CASSEASGEAPETQYF,TGTGCCAGCAGCGAAGCCTCCGGCGAGGCCCCAGAGACCCAGTACTTC
NA,TRBJ1-1,NA,TRBV6-6,CASRPMNTEAFF,TGTGCCAGCAGACCCATGAACACTGAAGCTTTCTTT
NA,TRBJ2-1,NA,TRBV11-2,CASSLDGQLYNEQFF,TGTGCCAGCAGCTTAGACGGACAACTCTACAATGAGCAGTTCTTC
TRBD1,TRBJ1-1,NA,TRBV28,CASGSTGDMNTEAFF,TGTGCCAGCGGCTCGACAGGGGATATGAACACTGAAGCTTTCTTT
TRBD1,TRBJ1-1,NA,TRBV11-2,CASSLGTGVDTEAFF,TGTGCCAGCAGCTTAGGGACAGGGGTGGACACTGAAGCTTTCTTT
TRBD2,TRBJ2-3,NA,TRBV29-1,CSVLRTSGVITDTQYF,TGCAGCGTTCTAAGGACTAGCGGGGTGATCACAGATACGCAGTATTTT
TRBD2,TRBJ2-7,NA,TRBV30,CAWSPGLAGVYEQYF,TGTGCCTGGAGTCCGGGACTAGCGGGAGTCTACGAGCAGTACTTC
NA,TRBJ1-4,NA,TRBV2,CASSLQGAREKLFF,TGTGCCAGCAGTTTACAGGGTGCTCGTGAAAAACTGTTTTTT
NA,TRBJ1-1,NA,TRBV5-5,CASSLAPHTEAFF,TGTGCCAGCAGCTTGGCTCCGCACACTGAAGCTTTCTTT
NA,TRBJ1-2,NA,TRBV13,CASSLGRGEGGYTF,TGTGCCAGCAGCTTAGGCAGGGGCGAGGGTGGCTACACCTTC
NA,TRBJ2-3,NA,TRBV10-3,CAIRDSGGTDTQYF,TGTGCCATCAGGGATAGCGGAGGAACAGATACGCAGTATTTT
NA,TRBJ2-3,NA,TRBV29-1,CSVVLQGTSTDTQYF,TGCAGCGTTGTGCTACAGGGAACGAGCACAGATACGCAGTATTTT
NA,TRBJ2-2,NA,TRBV7-7,CASSVRDGELFF,TGTGCTAGCAGCGTGAGGGACGGGGAGCTGTTTTTT
NA,TRBJ1-1,NA,TRBV10-2,CASSAWGSTEAFF,TGCGCCAGCTCAGCCTGGGGGTCCACTGAAGCTTTCTTT
TRBD2,TRBJ2-2,few,TRBV9,CASSVAARAGGNTGELFF,TGTGCCAGCAGCGTAGCGGCAAGAGCGGGAGGGAACACCGGGGAGCTGTTTTTT
NA,TRBJ2-4,NA,TRBV2,CASTTEAKNIQYF,TGTGCCAGCACGACAGAAGCCAAAAACATTCAGTACTTC
NA,TRBJ1-1,NA,TRBV11-2,CASSGSRPISVAEAFF,TGTGCCAGCAGTGGATCTCGACCTATAAGTGTCGCTGAAGCTTTCTTT
NA,TRBJ1-1,NA,TRBV6-6,CASSYPPGPRGTEAFF,TGTGCCAGCAGTTACCCGCCGGGTCCTAGGGGCACTGAAGCTTTCTTT
NA,TRBJ2-1,NA,TRBV5-1,CASSSTSATGEQFF,TGCGCCAGCAGCTCCACCTCAGCAACGGGTGAGCAGTTCTTC
NA,TRBJ2-7,NA,TRBV6-1,CASSAETRSYEQYF,TGTGCCAGCAGTGCCGAGACTCGATCCTACGAGCAGTACTTC
TRBD2,TRBJ2-7,NA,TRBV27,CASSLGTTLVYEQYF,TGTGCCAGCAGTTTAGGGACTACCCTGGTCTACGAGCAGTACTTC
TRBD1,TRBJ2-7,NA,TRBV2,CASSTGQVPPYEQYF,TGTGCCAGCAGTACCGGACAGGTTCCCCCCTACGAGCAGTACTTC
TRBD2,TRBJ2-3,NA,TRBV6-6,CASSGTSGRGFF,TGTGCCAGCAGTGGGACTAGCGGGAGAGGGTTTTTT
NA,TRBJ2-3,NA,TRBV6-1,CASSGLDTQYF,TGTGCCAGCAGTGGGTTGGATACGCAGTATTTT
NA,TRBJ2-7,NA,TRBV19,CASSIDEGVGSYEQYF,TGTGCCAGTAGTATAGATGAGGGGGTCGGGAGCTACGAGCAGTACTTC
NA,TRBJ2-6,NA,TRBV30,CAWSERGANVLTF,TGTGCCTGGAGTGAGAGGGGGGCCAACGTCCTGACTTTC
TRBD1,TRBJ2-6,NA,TRBV29-1,CSVRTGLYSGANVLTF,TGCAGCGTGAGGACAGGTCTTTACTCTGGGGCCAACGTCCTGACTTTC
NA,TRBJ2-2,NA,TRBV7-3,CASSLGPAAGELFF,TGTGCCAGCAGCTTAGGCCCGGCGGCCGGGGAGCTGTTTTTT